The sequence of this T cell receptor beta chain was determined in a study of spatial heterogeneity in lung cancer. Via MiXCR, TCRdb re-called the 5' RACE reads, giving one row per CDR3 protein. The sample carries more than 80,000 distinct CDR3 sequences, roughly 12% recorded once. Germline V gene lookup returns CDR1 SEHNR and CDR2 FQNEAQ (reference sequence). V shed 3 bases and J 4 bases; nucleotides not matched to a gene: 8. The CDR3 contains 18 residues. Regarding time point: sample taken at primary tumor resection. Unsorted whole RNA samples from tumor, nontumor lung or frozen PBMC were sequenced. This sequence originates from a male donor with early-stage non-small cell lung cancer. This chain links TRBV7-9 with TRBJ2-3; 15 positions match TRBD2. Source: PBMCs, taken at surgery. Here the CDR3 reads CASSFLGLAGGAADTQYF. CDR3 coding DNA: TGTGCCAGCAGCTTCTTGGGACTAGCGGGAGGAGCGGCAGATACGCAGTATTTT.